This T cell receptor beta chain was identified during a study of regulatory T cells in long-lasting Graves disease. This clonotype was counted ten times or more. Building the TCR beta libraries relied on iRepertoire HTBI primers, and CDR3 regions underwent Arm-PCR. TCRdb re-called the multiplex PCR reads through MiXCR, storing one row per CDR3 protein. The table shows about 440,000 distinct CDR3 sequences, with around 17% occurring only once. The time point here: newly diagnosed GD, antithyroid drugs for less than 3 months. Researchers made the TCR library from RNA that was extracted from PBMCs. The data also belong to a second study, concerning T cells in Graves' hyperthyroidism and ophthalmopathy.

The source of this sequence is a woman aged 25 to 39 with Graves disease. The source material was peripheral blood mononuclear cells (PBMCs), sampled at new diagnosis, from a patient treated with antithyroid drugs.

The CDR3 nucleotides are TGTGCCAGCAGCCGCGGGGAGCTGTTTTTT. Protein product: CASSRGELFF. V gene TRBV11-2 combines with J gene TRBJ2-2, with D unclear. Between the trimmed V and J ends, which lost 5 bases and 7 bases, there was a span of 2 bases. CDR1 and CDR2 from the germline V gene are SGHAT and FQNNGV. This CDR3 spans 10 amino acids.